This passage covers 32 T cell receptor beta chains from one sample sequenced in a study of T cells in localized non-small cell lung cancer. The repertoire was sequenced with immunoSEQ multiplex PCR; TCRdb's copy has only in-frame clones and lacks some. The repertoire includes around 83,000 clones, approximately 90% of them detected once, and approximately 15% sits in the top ten. The material sequenced was peripheral blood, taken before any cancer treatment. The receptors were sampled from a man aged 40 to 75 with stage I squamous cell lung carcinoma.

This chain uses TRBV2 with TRBJ1-2; possibly TRBD1 for D (5 bases). The V gene's germline CDR1 is SNHLY and CDR2 FYNNEI. The CDR3 is 14 residues long. V lost 4 bases and J lost 5, with 14 bases in between. This chain's CDR3 is CASSGQNPAYGYTF. The CDR3 DNA is TGTGCCAGCAGTGGACAGAATCCGGCATATGGCTACACCTTC.

This chain uses TRBV28 with TRBJ1-1, with D perhaps matching TRBD1 (5 bases). Germline V gives CDR1 MDHEN, CDR2 SYDVKM. V lost 3 bases and J lost 6, with 11 bases in between. The CDR3 has 13 residues. This CDR3 reads CASSFGGSAEAFF. The CDR3 coding sequence is TGTGCCAGCAGTTTCGGGGGTTCAGCTGAAGCTTTCTTT.

V usage is TRBV27 and J usage is TRBJ1-3, with D uncertain. Per germline, CDR1 MNHEY and CDR2 SMNVEV (reference sequence). V lost 2 bases, J lost 3 bases, and 8 bases lay in between. CDR3 length: 14 residues. CDR3 DNA: TGTGCCAGCAGTTTAAAGGCCCTTGGAAACACCATATATTTT. This translates into CASSLKALGNTIYF.

The chain has TRBV11-3 and TRBJ2-7; possible D gene TRBD1, 6 bases. Germline V gene lookup returns CDR1 SGHNT and CDR2 YENEEA. The CDR3 contains 12 residues. CDR3 in amino acids: CANRGHYYEQYF. The CDR3 DNA is TGTGCGAACCGGGGACACTACTACGAGCAGTACTTC. Combining the CDR3 with reference TRBV11-3 and TRBJ2-7 gives the whole variable domain EAGVVQSPRYKIIEKKQPVAFWCNPISGHNTLYWYLQNLGQGPELLIRYENEEAVDDSQLPKDRFSAERLKGVDSTLKIQPAELGDSAVYLCANRGHYYEQYFGPGTRLTVT.

The CDR3 DNA follows: TGTGCCATCAGTGAGTTTCAACAGGGTCGCTATGGCTACACCTTC. This encodes CAISEFQQGRYGYTF. The V call is TRBV10-3, the J call TRBJ1-2; TRBD1 might be the D (6 bases). Trimming cost V 1 base and J 4 bases, with 13 bases left between them. The CDR3 runs to 15 residues. From germline, CDR1 is ENHRY and CDR2 SYGVKD.

This chain uses TRBV6-5 with TRBJ1-6; perhaps TRBD1 as D (5 bases). Trimming removed 6 bases at V and 6 bases at J, with 15 bases between. The CDR3 loop spans 15 amino acids. Germline CDR1 MNHEY, CDR2 SVGAGI. The CDR3 DNA reads as TGTGCCAGCAGATTGGACACTCGGCCTAATTCACCCCTCCACTTT. Its translation is CASRLDTRPNSPLHF.

This chain links TRBV29-1 with TRBJ1-2, with D tentatively TRBD1 (5 bases). V was pared by 2 bases and J by 4 bases, with 8 bases between. The CDR3 loop spans 12 amino acids. Germline lookup yields CDR1 SQVTM and CDR2 ANQGSEA. The CDR3 nucleotides read TGCAGCGTTGAAATGGACACCTATGGCTACACCTTC. It encodes CSVEMDTYGYTF.

This chain uses TRBV5-4 with TRBJ1-1; no definite D call. CDR3 length equals 13 residues. Germline values: CDR1 SGHNT, CDR2 YYREEE (reference sequence). V lost 0 bases and J lost 3, with 6 bases in between. This CDR3 reads CASSLGLDTEAFF. For the CDR3, the DNA is TGTGCCAGCAGCTTGGGTTTGGACACTGAAGCTTTCTTT.

This chain joins TRBV28 and TRBJ1-1; weak D call: TRBD1 (5 bases). Germline loops: CDR1 MDHEN, CDR2 SYDVKM. The V end was cut by 5 bases, the J end by 1 base, with 17 bases between. This CDR3 is 16 amino acids long. In nucleotides, the CDR3 is TGTGCCAGCAGTGATGTACAGGATGGAAGGAACACTGAAGCTTTCTTT. Its translation is CASSDVQDGRNTEAFF.

V gene TRBV7-9 combines with J gene TRBJ1-2; possible D gene TRBD1, 5 bases. CDR1 and CDR2 (germline): SEHNR, FQNEAQ (reference sequence). V gave up 5 bases and J gave up 1 base, with 20 bases separating them. The CDR3 consists of 17 residues. The CDR3 is CASSPRDGGILNYGYTF. DNA of the CDR3: TGTGCCAGCAGCCCCCGGGACGGCGGGATTCTTAACTATGGCTACACCTTC.

The V gene is TRBV10-3, the J gene TRBJ2-5; 11 nucleotides line up with TRBD2. J was trimmed by 4 bases and V by 5 bases; bases with no gene match: 6. This CDR3 is 15 amino acids long. CDR1 and CDR2 (germline): ENHRY, SYGVKD. The CDR3: CAISSSGGQRETQYF. The CDR3, as DNA: TGTGCCATCAGTTCTAGCGGGGGGCAGAGAGAGACCCAGTACTTC.

J is TRBJ1-1 and V is TRBV7-6; no clear D. Germline CDR1 is SGHVS and CDR2 is FNYEAQ. The CDR3 is 13 amino acids. V lost 5 bases and J lost 4, with 11 bases in between. The CDR3 DNA follows: TGTGCCAGCAGCGCGGTTCATAGCACTGAAGCTTTCTTT. It yields the protein CASSAVHSTEAFF.

The V and J genes are TRBV7-8 and TRBJ2-7; TRBD2 agrees at 7 bases. J was trimmed by 5 bases and V by 0 bases; bases with no gene match: 7. Germline V gene lookup returns CDR1 SGHVS and CDR2 FQNEAQ. The CDR3 is made up of 15 amino acids. The CDR3 DNA sequence: TGTGCCAGCAGCTTAGCTCCTGGGGGGGACCACGAGCAGTACTTC. It yields the protein CASSLAPGGDHEQYF.

The CDR3 region has the DNA TGTGCCAGTAGTATTGGGGGACGAAACACTGAAGCTTTCTTT. The encoded protein is CASSIGGRNTEAFF. The genes are TRBV19 and TRBJ1-1, with a tentative D call TRBD1 (5 bases). V was clipped by 3 bases and J by 2 bases, with 10 bases between them. Germline CDR1 and CDR2: LNHDA and SQIVND (reference sequence). This CDR3 region has 14 residues. Filled out from reference TRBV19 and TRBJ1-1, the complete variable domain reads DGGITQSPKYLFRKEGQNVTLSCEQNLNHDAMYWYRQDPGQGLRLIYYSQIVNDFQKGDIAEGYSVSREKKESFPLTVTSAQKNPTAFYLCASSIGGRNTEAFFGQGTRLTVV.

The gene calls are TRBV15 and TRBJ1-5; unclear D gene. There are 13 residues in the CDR3. Germline-derived CDR1 and CDR2 are LNHNV and YYDKDF (reference sequence). V was shortened by 5 bases and J by 0 bases, with 5 bases between the two germline ends. Here the CDR3 reads CATSQNSNQPQHF. The CDR3 DNA follows: TGTGCCACCAGCCAGAATAGCAATCAGCCCCAGCATTTT.

The gene calls are TRBV6-6 and TRBJ2-7; D possibly corresponds to TRBD2 (5 bases). This CDR3 has 13 residues. Trimming removed 2 bases from V and 1 base from J, with 6 bases in between. CDR1 and CDR2 from the germline V gene are MNHNY and SVGAGI (reference sequence). The CDR3 is CASSYTGSYEQYF. Here the CDR3 DNA reads TGTGCCAGCAGTTACACGGGGTCCTACGAGCAGTACTTC.

CDR3 DNA sequence: TGTGCCAGCAGCCCCCGACAGGTCCCCTACGAGCAGTACTTC. Encoded protein: CASSPRQVPYEQYF. V usage is TRBV9 and J usage is TRBJ2-7; a possible D gene is TRBD1 (6 bases). Trimming took off 4 bases at V and 2 bases at J, with 13 bases between the two ends. The germline V gene has CDR1 SGDLS and CDR2 YYNGEE. CDR3 size: 14 residues.

This chain's CDR3 is CASSPQGGQPVKAFF. The CDR3 DNA follows: TGTGCCAGCAGCCCTCAAGGGGGACAGCCCGTAAAAGCTTTCTTT. The chain combines TRBV9 with TRBJ1-1; 7 bases map to TRBD1. The J segment lost 9 bases and the V segment lost 4 bases, leaving 15 bases of the junction unmatched. Germline loops: CDR1 SGDLS, CDR2 YYNGEE. The CDR3 covers 15 residues.

Comments on this clone: Distinct nucleotide sequences in the sample also encode this CDR3. The rearrangement uses TRBV28 and TRBJ1-2; unclear D gene. The V gene's germline CDR1 is MDHEN and CDR2 SYDVKM. The CDR3 covers 10 residues. Trimming pared 5 bases from V and 5 bases from J, leaving 3 bases between. CDR3 loop: CASSRYGYTF. CDR3 coding DNA: TGTGCCAGCAGTCGTTATGGCTACACCTTC.

J is TRBJ2-7 and V is TRBV27; D tentatively fits TRBD1 or TRBD2 (5 bases each). The CDR3 consists of 15 residues. Germline V CDR1 and CDR2: MNHEY, SMNVEV (reference sequence). Trimming pared 4 bases from V and 4 bases from J, leaving 17 bases between. The CDR3, as DNA: TGTGCCAGCAGTTCGACCCGGGATGGGGGTTACGAGCAGTACTTC. Protein product: CASSSTRDGGYEQYF.

J is TRBJ1-1 and V is TRBV12-5; D is possibly TRBD1 (5 bases). The length of the CDR3 is 13 residues. CDR1 is LGHNT and CDR2 is FRNRAP in the germline V gene. Trimming took 5 bases from V and 3 from J, leaving 10 bases between them. The CDR3 DNA follows: TGTGCTAGTGGTCAGGGAAGGGACACTGAAGCTTTCTTT. It yields the protein CASGQGRDTEAFF.

The V and J genes are TRBV29-1 and TRBJ2-3; 10 bases agree with TRBD2. Per germline, CDR1 SQVTM and CDR2 ANQGSEA. V dropped 5 bases and J dropped 1; count of bases not matched to a gene: 6. This CDR3 contains 15 residues. CDR3 DNA: TGCAGCGTTAGAGGGCTAGCGGGGGGCACAGATACGCAGTATTTT. This translates into CSVRGLAGGTDTQYF.

The sample holds one count of this clone. V and J are TRBV27 and TRBJ1-1; D perhaps matches TRBD1 (5 bases). V was trimmed by 2 bases and J by 2 bases, leaving 12 bases between them. The germline CDR1 and CDR2 sequences are MNHEY and SMNVEV (reference sequence). This CDR3 spans 15 amino acids. CDR3 residues: CASSLGGTPNTEAFF. The DNA of the CDR3 is TGTGCCAGCAGTTTAGGGGGGACCCCCAACACTGAAGCTTTCTTT.

The rearrangement uses TRBV5-1 and TRBJ1-2; a weak D match, TRBD1 (5 bases). The CDR3 extends over 13 amino acids. Per germline, CDR1 SGHRS and CDR2 YFSETQ. V was shortened by 6 bases and J by 8 bases, with 17 bases between the two germline ends. The CDR3 DNA reads TGCGCCAGCACCCGAGAGGGGATGGGGGGCTACACCTTC. It encodes CASTREGMGGYTF.

This chain links TRBV6-1 with TRBJ2-5, with 14 bases fitting TRBD2. Trimming removed 4 bases from V and 4 bases from J; junction bases left unmatched: 5. The CDR3 loop spans 16 amino acids. From germline, CDR1 is MNHNS and CDR2 SASEGT. As DNA, the CDR3 is TGTGCCAGCAGTGCTCGACTAGCGGGGGGGCGAGAGACCCAGTACTTC. This encodes CASSARLAGGRETQYF.

The genes are TRBV5-1 and TRBJ1-1, with a tentative D call TRBD1 (5 bases). CDR3 size: 15 residues. The V end was cut by 1 base, the J end by 5 bases, with 15 bases between. CDR1 is SGHRS, CDR2 YFSETQ, per germline. CDR3: CASSLNVGRVTEAFF. The CDR3 region has the DNA TGCGCCAGCAGCTTGAATGTTGGCAGGGTGACTGAAGCTTTCTTT.

The V call is TRBV9, the J call TRBJ2-5, with 9 bases fitting TRBD2. Germline values: CDR1 SGDLS, CDR2 YYNGEE. The CDR3 consists of 15 residues. V shed 3 bases, J shed 5 bases, and the junction held 8 bases outside the gene matches. The CDR3 sequence is CASSAHLGLAETQYF. The CDR3 DNA follows: TGTGCCAGCAGCGCTCACCTAGGACTAGCGGAGACCCAGTACTTC.

This chain uses TRBV9 with TRBJ1-1, with TRBD1 identical over 7 bases. The CDR3 consists of 18 residues. V was pared by 3 bases and J by 0 bases, with 14 bases of the junction left unmatched. Germline V gene sequence: CDR1 SGDLS, CDR2 YYNGEE. CDR3 loop: CASSAPGTAATLNTEAFF. The CDR3 DNA sequence: TGTGCCAGCAGCGCCCCGGGGACAGCCGCGACTTTGAACACTGAAGCTTTCTTT.

This clone was observed a single time. J is TRBJ1-3 and V is TRBV5-1; no reliable D call. Germline loops: CDR1 SGHRS, CDR2 YFSETQ. This CDR3 region has 12 residues. Trimming pared 4 bases from V and 2 bases from J, leaving 4 bases between. The CDR3 here is CASSTPGNTIYF. CDR3 nucleotide sequence: TGCGCCAGCAGCACCCCTGGAAACACCATATATTTT.

This chain links TRBV18 with TRBJ1-3; no definite D call. CDR1 is KGHSH, CDR2 LQKENI, per germline. Trimming pared 3 bases from V and 0 bases from J, leaving 15 bases between. There are 17 residues in the CDR3. The CDR3 DNA reads as TGTGCCAGCTCACCCCTGGCCGATAAGAACTCTGGAAACACCATATATTTT. Translation: CASSPLADKNSGNTIYF.

In DNA form, the CDR3 reads TGTGCCTCCTCTAGGCGCTGGACAGGGTCAGGAGATTATGGCTACACCTTC. Amino acids: CASSRRWTGSGDYGYTF. This rearrangement joins TRBV27 to TRBJ1-2, with TRBD1 matching over 8 bases. This CDR3 spans 17 amino acids. Germline CDR1 MNHEY, CDR2 SMNVEV (reference sequence). V gave up 11 bases and J gave up 5 bases; unmatched junction bases: 22.

This clone was counted once. The CDR3 loop reads CASSLETGGGQPQHF. The CDR3 DNA sequence: TGTGCCAGCAGCTTAGAGACAGGGGGCGGTCAGCCCCAGCATTTT. This chain joins TRBV7-8 and TRBJ1-5, with TRBD1 matching over 10 bases. This CDR3 contains 15 residues. From germline, CDR1 is SGHVS and CDR2 FQNEAQ. The junction had 3 bases not matched to a gene; V was cut back by 1 base and J by 6 bases.